In this sample, the clone carrying this TCR beta chain is medium-sized. Its antigen is not known. This entry comes from a study of T cells in Graves' hyperthyroidism and ophthalmopathy. Whole-study results and caveats: Ophthalmopathy, which appeared later, was predicted by the model a median roughly 6.5 months before onset.

RNA transcripts yielded amplified TCR beta CDR3 regions. The TCR CDR3 first-round RT-PCR relied on the HTBI primer set. TCRdb re-analysed the multiplex PCR reads in MiXCR, keeping a single row per CDR3 protein. The data hold about 58,000 distinct CDR3 sequences, with roughly 52% observed a single time. The CDR3 extends over 14 amino acids. Germline CDR1 LNHNV, CDR2 YYDKDF (reference sequence). Deletions cut 1 base from V and 8 bases from J, with 14 bases between. The chain combines TRBV15 with TRBJ1-2; D gene unclear. Source material: blood. This clonotype was obtained from a woman aged 25 to 39 with Graves' ophthalmopathy. The CDR3 region has the DNA TGTGCCACCAGCAGAGCGAAGGATCGGGTAGGCTACACCTTC. Translation gives CATSRAKDRVGYTF.